A selection of T cell receptor beta chains follows, all from one sample in a study of shared clonotypes between healthy human individuals. Produced via immunoSEQ multiplex PCR; TCRdb's table is partial and in-frame only. The sample shows about 990,000 clones, around three quarters of them seen only once. Sequenced sample: memory CD4+ T cells from PBMCs. The receptors stem from a man aged 18 to 29 in good health. Some clones in this sample may be carry-over from other donors' samples. The CDR3 runs from the conserved cysteine through the conserved F or W. D genes are given only for firm matches. Rows give clone size only sometimes, using once, few, many, or a class for an expanded clone.

TRBV6-6	TRBJ1-2	.	.	CASSSEGRGYTF	TGTGCCAGCAGTTCTGAGGGGAGAGGCTACACCTTC
TRBV7-9	TRBJ2-1	.	TRBD2	CASSLAGGNNEQFF	TGTGCCAGCAGCTTAGCGGGAGGGAACAATGAGCAGTTCTTC
TRBV6-5	TRBJ2-5	.	TRBD2	CASRRTSGRQETQYF	TGTGCCAGCAGACGGACTAGCGGGAGGCAAGAGACCCAGTACTTC
TRBV4-3	TRBJ2-3	.	TRBD2	CASSHVTSGSLINTQYF	TGCGCCAGCAGCCATGTTACTAGCGGGAGCTTAATCAATACGCAGTATTTT
TRBV27	TRBJ1-2	.	.	CASSLGGQPYGYTF	TGTGCCAGCAGTTTAGGAGGACAGCCATATGGCTACACCTTC
TRBV28	TRBJ1-2	once	.	CASSWGAGRLNYGYTF	TGTGCCAGCAGTTGGGGGGCTGGACGGCTTAACTATGGCTACACCTTC
TRBV29-1	TRBJ2-3	once	.	CSVEGRGGDTQYF	TGCAGCGTTGAGGGCAGGGGAGGAGATACGCAGTATTTT
TRBV4-1	TRBJ2-5	.	.	CASSQTSRETQYF	TGCGCCAGCAGCCAAACCTCCCGGGAGACCCAGTACTTC
TRBV18	TRBJ1-2	.	.	CASSPPDQAEGGGYTF	TGTGCCAGCTCACCACCGGACCAGGCTGAGGGTGGGGGCTACACCTTC
TRBV6-5	TRBJ2-7	.	.	CASSYSRDHEQYF	TGTGCCAGCAGTTACTCGAGGGACCACGAGCAGTACTTC
TRBV6-1	TRBJ2-1	once	TRBD2	CASRISGGEQFF	TGTGCCAGCAGAATTAGCGGGGGCGAGCAGTTCTTC
TRBV5-1	TRBJ2-5	.	.	CASSTMGVQETQYF	TGCGCCAGTAGTACGATGGGGGTCCAAGAGACCCAGTACTTC
TRBV6-5	TRBJ2-7	.	.	CASSYSSAYSYEQYF	TGTGCCAGCAGTTACTCGAGTGCATACTCCTACGAGCAGTACTTC
TRBV27	TRBJ2-7	.	TRBD2	CASSPGLAGVGEQYF	TGTGCCAGCAGCCCTGGACTAGCGGGAGTCGGCGAGCAGTACTTC
TRBV14	TRBJ1-1	.	.	CASSQSGLYTEAFF	TGTGCCAGCAGCCAGTCAGGGCTGTACACTGAAGCTTTCTTT
TRBV29-1	TRBJ2-1	.	TRBD1	CSVGQGGNEQFF	TGCAGCGTTGGACAGGGGGGCAATGAGCAGTTCTTC
TRBV19	TRBJ2-7	.	.	CASSPGGWAYEQYF	TGTGCCAGTAGCCCGGGGGGCTGGGCCTACGAGCAGTACTTC
TRBV29-1	TRBJ1-2	.	TRBD1	CSVEVSGTGGWGYTF	TGCAGCGTTGAAGTGTCCGGGACAGGGGGCTGGGGCTACACCTTC
TRBV5-1	TRBJ2-3	.	.	CASSYVGTGLADTQYF	TGCGCCAGCAGCTATGTCGGGACCGGACTGGCAGATACGCAGTATTTT
TRBV27	TRBJ2-5	once	.	CASSPTRSQETQYF	TGTGCCAGCAGTCCCACCCGCTCCCAAGAGACCCAGTACTTC
TRBV20-1	TRBJ2-7	.	TRBD2	CSARDRGVQYF	TGCAGTGCTAGAGATCGGGGGGTACAGTACTTC
TRBV18	TRBJ2-2	.	.	CASSPDAGELFF	TGTGCCAGCTCACCAGACGCCGGGGAGCTGTTTTTT
TRBV5-6	TRBJ1-1	.	TRBD1	CASSLTGQGGYAEAFF	TGTGCCAGCAGCTTGACGGGACAGGGTGGTTATGCTGAAGCTTTCTTT
TRBV7-8	TRBJ1-1	.	.	CASSTGTLRRSEAFF	TGTGCCAGCAGCACAGGGACCCTCAGGAGATCTGAAGCTTTCTTT
TRBV10-3	TRBJ1-5	many	.	CATGGKVSNQPQHF	TGTGCCACCGGGGGAAAGGTTTCCAATCAGCCCCAGCATTTT
TRBV5-5	TRBJ2-6	.	.	CASAQSRANVLTF	TGTGCCAGCGCACAAAGTCGGGCCAACGTCCTGACTTTC
TRBV28	TRBJ2-5	.	TRBD1	CASNSLPGTGWTRETQYF	TGTGCCAGCAACTCCCTCCCTGGGACAGGGTGGACAAGAGAGACCCAGTACTTC
TRBV5-4	TRBJ2-7	once	.	CASSSRYGDLSYEQYF	TGTGCCAGCAGCTCCCGGTACGGTGACCTCTCCTACGAGCAGTACTTC
TRBV11-1	TRBJ2-2	.	.	CASSPPRGWGEDELFF	TGTGCCAGCAGCCCGCCCCGCGGGTGGGGGGAAGATGAGCTGTTTTTT
TRBV5-1	TRBJ1-2	.	.	CASSLASGILGYTF	TGCGCCAGCAGCTTGGCCTCGGGGATTCTTGGCTACACCTTC
TRBV7-2	TRBJ2-7	once	.	CASSVAAGSYEQYF	TGTGCCAGCAGTGTAGCGGCAGGTTCCTACGAGCAGTACTTC